A selection of T cell receptor beta chains follows, all from one sample in a study of regulatory T cells in long-lasting Graves disease. TCRdb reprocessed the multiplex PCR reads with MiXCR, giving one entry per CDR3 protein. The sample gives over 350,000 distinct CDR3 sequences, around 21% of which show up once; around 20% is in the top ten. Material: peripheral blood mononuclear cells (PBMCs), obtained when the disease was refractory, from a patient treated with antithyroid drugs. These receptors all come from a female donor with Graves disease. Both conserved end residues are part of each CDR3. A D gene is named only where the DNA matches it firmly. Clone size is given for some rows only: seen once, a few or many times, or a class if the clone is expanded.

v_gene,abundance,j_gene,d_gene,CDR3aa,CDR3nt
TRBV5-1,-,TRBJ2-7,-,CASSFRTENEQYF,TGCGCCAGCAGCTTTCGGACGGAGAACGAGCAGTACTTC
TRBV6-9,-,TRBJ2-6,TRBD1,CASSYPTGAGANVLTF,TGTGCCAGCAGTTACCCTACAGGGGCTGGGGCCAACGTCCTGACTTTC
TRBV13,few,TRBJ1-1,-,CASSSPQYDLNTEAFF,TGTGCCAGCAGCAGTCCCCAATATGACTTGAACACTGAAGCTTTCTTT
TRBV7-9,-,TRBJ1-1,TRBD1,CASSLAGTVTEAFF,TGTGCCAGCAGCTTAGCAGGGACAGTCACTGAAGCTTTCTTT
TRBV11-2,many,TRBJ1-5,TRBD1,CASSLTQGRNQPQHF,TGTGCCAGCAGTCTTACACAGGGGAGAAATCAGCCCCAGCATTTT
TRBV20-1,-,TRBJ2-4,-,CSARDWGNIQYF,TGCAGTGCTAGAGATTGGGGGAACATTCAGTACTTC
TRBV29-1,few,TRBJ1-1,-,CSVGQLNTEAFF,TGCAGTGTAGGACAGCTGAACACTGAAGCTTTCTTT
TRBV6-1,-,TRBJ2-5,-,CASAQGRETQYF,TGTGCCAGCGCCCAGGGGAGAGAGACCCAGTACTTC
TRBV2,many,TRBJ1-5,-,CASRDWSGNQPQHF,TGTGCCAGCAGGGACTGGAGTGGCAATCAGCCCCAGCATTTT
TRBV12-3/TRBV12-4,many,TRBJ2-7,-,CASSLRVVYPYEQYF,TGTGCCAGCAGTTTAAGGGTAGTCTACCCCTACGAGCAGTACTTC
TRBV19,few,TRBJ2-7,TRBD1,CASSAAGQGYEQYF,TGTGCCAGTAGTGCAGCGGGACAGGGCTACGAGCAGTACTTC
TRBV29-1,few,TRBJ1-1,-,CSVRRGEGPEAFF,TGCAGCGTCAGAAGGGGTGAGGGCCCGGAAGCTTTCTTT
TRBV5-1,few,TRBJ2-7,TRBD1,CASSSGQGAKQYF,TGCGCCAGCAGTTCGGGACAGGGGGCCAAGCAGTACTTC
TRBV20-1,-,TRBJ1-2,-,CSASLGVKFGYTF,TGCAGTGCTAGTTTGGGTGTTAAGTTCGGCTACACCTTC
TRBV12-3/TRBV12-4,few,TRBJ2-7,TRBD1,CASSWRSPGQGYEQYF,TGTGCCAGCAGCTGGAGATCGCCGGGACAGGGCTACGAGCAGTACTTC
TRBV29-1,-,TRBJ2-7,TRBD2,CSARLAGGEQYF,TGCAGCGCTAGACTAGCGGGAGGCGAGCAGTACTTC
TRBV6-5,many,TRBJ1-1,TRBD1,CASSYLDRPTEAFF,TGTGCCAGCAGTTACCTGGACAGGCCCACTGAAGCTTTCTTT
TRBV20-1,-,TRBJ1-4,-,CSARESRWGGNEKLFF,TGCAGTGCTAGAGAATCCCGGTGGGGGGGTAATGAAAAACTGTTTTTT
TRBV20-1,-,TRBJ2-1,TRBD2,CSASSAGVNEQFF,TGCAGTGCTAGCTCAGCGGGAGTCAATGAGCAGTTCTTC
TRBV7-9,-,TRBJ2-1,-,CASTQPGRGRSQASYNEQFF,TGTGCCAGTACACAGCCGGGACGCGGGCGGAGCCAGGCCTCCTACAATGAGCAGTTCTTC
TRBV29-1,-,TRBJ2-7,TRBD1,CSGQGVGYEQYF,TGCAGCGGACAGGGGGTTGGCTACGAGCAGTACTTC
TRBV6-1,many,TRBJ2-2,-,CASSLRAGTGELFF,TGTGCCAGCAGTCTCAGGGCCGGCACCGGGGAGCTGTTTTTT
TRBV7-2,-,TRBJ2-4,TRBD2,CASSFPRGGVVNIQYF,TGTGCCAGCAGCTTCCCCCGGGGAGGGGTGGTGAACATTCAGTACTTC
TRBV4-3,-,TRBJ1-2,-,CASSQDRLYNYGYTF,TGCGCCAGCAGCCAAGATCGGCTTTATAACTATGGCTACACCTTC
TRBV12-5,many,TRBJ1-5,-,CASAPGVGVNQPQHF,TGTGCTAGTGCCCCGGGGGTGGGGGTCAATCAGCCCCAGCATTTT
TRBV24-1,once,TRBJ2-1,-,CATSDNQYNEQFF,TGTGCCACCAGTGATAACCAGTACAATGAGCAGTTCTTC
TRBV13,-,TRBJ2-2,-,CASSQRTEANTGELFF,TGTGCCAGCAGCCAGAGAACAGAAGCGAACACCGGGGAGCTGTTTTTT
TRBV29-1,few,TRBJ2-3,-,CSVTNEEGRRVTDTQYF,TGCAGCGTGACGAACGAAGAGGGGAGGAGAGTCACAGATACGCAGTATTTT
TRBV12-3/TRBV12-4,many,TRBJ1-5,-,CASSSQDSNQPQHF,TGTGCCAGCAGTTCTCAGGATAGCAATCAGCCCCAGCATTTT
TRBV7-2,many,TRBJ1-6,-,CASSHPRGTHNSPLHF,TGTGCCAGCAGTCATCCCCGGGGGACTCATAATTCACCCCTCCACTTT
TRBV25-1,-,TRBJ2-5,-,CVSSEYSAGEWKETQYF,TGTGTCAGCAGTGAATATTCAGCAGGGGAATGGAAAGAGACCCAGTACTTC
TRBV2,many,TRBJ2-6,-,CASTYSQLSGANVLTF,TGTGCCAGCACTTATAGCCAACTATCTGGGGCCAACGTCCTGACTTTC
TRBV6-5,few,TRBJ1-3,-,CASSYDRAGKGNTIYF,TGTGCCAGCAGTTACGACCGGGCAGGGAAGGGAAACACCATATATTTT